A single T cell receptor (beta chain) is shown here with its context. This entry comes from a study of PD-L1 blockade in urothelial cancer. Some clones are missing from TCRdb's copy, which holds only in-frame ones; the method was immunoSEQ multiplex PCR. The table has roughly 62,000 clones, 82% seen once. The sequence came from a man aged 70 or older with urothelial cancer. The specimen was PBMCs, collected around atezolizumab (anti-PD-L1) treatment.

The CDR3 DNA is TGTGCCAGTAGTAGGATAGCGGGAGGTGGTGAGCAGTTCTTC. It is translated as CASSRIAGGGEQFF. The chain carries TRBV19 and TRBJ2-1; 10 bases agree with TRBD2. This CDR3 comprises 14 residues. V lost 4 bases and J lost 9; bases outside the gene matches: 6. The V gene's germline CDR1 is LNHDA and CDR2 SQIVND (reference sequence). Complete variable domain (other parts from reference TRBV19 and TRBJ2-1): DGGITQSPKYLFRKEGQNVTLSCEQNLNHDAMYWYRQDPGQGLRLIYYSQIVNDFQKGDIAEGYSVSREKKESFPLTVTSAQKNPTAFYLCASSRIAGGGEQFFGPGTRLTVL.